Following are 21 T cell receptor beta chains from one sample sequenced in a study of molecular identifiers for immune sequencing clone quantification. MiXCR, applied by TCRdb to the PCR reads, yields one record per CDR3 protein. The table has about 100,000 distinct CDR3 sequences, roughly 34% seen once. The specimen was naive CD8+ T cells from blood, with Jurkat cell RNA spiked in. Subset in this sample: FACS-sorted CD8+CD4-CCR7+CD45RA+ naive T cells. These receptors were taken from a human donor in good health. Some libraries in this study had Jurkat cell RNA spiked in.

This clonotype was seen a handful of times. The rearrangement links TRBV21-1 to TRBJ2-2; TRBD1, the table's D call, lacks a check against the DNA. TRBV21-1 is a known pseudogene. The CDR3 length is 13 residues. The CDR3 loop reads CASSKGVGGELFF. The CDR3 bases are TGTGCCAGCAGCAAGGGGGTAGGCGGGGAGCTGTTTTTT.

This clonotype occurred a few times. This sequence joins TRBV11-2 and TRBJ1-4; D remains ambiguous. Germline CDR1 and CDR2: SGHAT and FQNNGV. This CDR3 contains 14 residues. V was pared by 2 bases and J by 5 bases, with 9 bases between. The CDR3 reads CASSLWGGNEKLFF. The CDR3 region has the DNA TGTGCCAGCAGCTTATGGGGAGGAAATGAAAAACTGTTTTTT.

This clonotype has a handful of counts. The chain uses TRBV4-3 and TRBJ2-1; 7 bases match TRBD1. Losses at the gene ends were 1 base for V and 3 bases for J; bases not matched to a gene: 6. CDR1 and CDR2 from the germline V gene are LGHNA and YSLEER. The CDR3 has 16 residues. The CDR3 protein is CASSQARQGDYNEQFF. CDR3 sequence (DNA): TGCGCCAGCAGCCAAGCTAGGCAGGGGGACTACAATGAGCAGTTCTTC.

For this clonotype: A single base separates this from a much larger clone, so it may be a read error. The chain employs TRBV4-1 and TRBJ2-2, with 7 nucleotides matching TRBD2. From germline, CDR1 is MGHRA and CDR2 YSYEKL. This CDR3 has 16 amino acids. Written as DNA, the CDR3 is TGCGCCAGCAGCCGCGATGCGTCTAGCGGATACGGGGAGCTGGTTTTT. Residues: CASSRDASSGYGELVF.

This clonotype was counted only a few times. The chain has TRBV18 and TRBJ2-6, with a tentative D call TRBD2 (6 bases). The V and J ends lost 2 bases and 2 bases respectively, with 7 bases between them. Germline CDR1 reads KGHSH; CDR2 reads LQKENI. The CDR3 extends over 15 amino acids. The CDR3 region has the DNA TGTGCCAGCTCACCAGGCGGGGCTGGGGCCAACGTCCTGACTTTC. The encoded protein is CASSPGGAGANVLTF.

The CDR3 DNA reads as TGTGCCAGCAGCTTAGCGCCGTTGCCAGGGTATGGGACTGAAGCTTTCTTT. It codes for CASSLAPLPGYGTEAFF. V gene TRBV7-9 combines with J gene TRBJ1-1, with D possibly being TRBD1 (5 bases). Germline CDR1 is SEHNR and CDR2 is FQNEAQ (reference sequence). V lost 0 bases and J lost 5, with 19 bases in between. CDR3 length: 17 residues.

The table lists this clonotype with a few counts. The DNA of the CDR3 is TGTGCCACCGTTGGGGGCAGTTCGCTCATTCAGTACTTC. Amino acid sequence: CATVGGSSLIQYF. V usage is TRBV6-5 and J usage is TRBJ2-4; possible D gene TRBD1, 6 bases. Trimming removed 10 bases from V and 9 bases from J, with 19 bases in between. The CDR3 extends over 13 amino acids. CDR1 and CDR2 (germline): MNHEY, SVGAGI.

V and J are TRBV12-3 or TRBV12-4 and TRBJ1-2; 7 nucleotides agree with TRBD1. V shed 5 bases and J 2 bases; nucleotides not matched to a gene: 20. The CDR3 has 19 amino acids. The DNA for the CDR3 is TGTGCCAGCAGTATACCTATGACCCGGACAGGCCCTGGGAACTATGGCTACACCTTC. It codes for CASSIPMTRTGPGNYGYTF.

This clonotype has more than one count but fewer than ten. The chain recombines TRBV28 with TRBJ2-7, with 8 nucleotides matching TRBD1. Germline trimming cut 6 bases from V and 5 bases from J; bases unmatched to any gene: 12. Germline CDR1 and CDR2: MDHEN and SYDVKM. The CDR3 has 15 residues. Here the CDR3 DNA reads TGTGCCAGCAGCCCGTGGACAGGGTTCCCCCACGAGCAGTACTTC. Translation gives CASSPWTGFPHEQYF.

The CDR3 loop is CASSIPGPTEDEQYF. The CDR3 region has the DNA TGTGCCAGCAGCATCCCGGGCCCTACTGAGGACGAGCAGTACTTC. The rearrangement links TRBV7-6 to TRBJ2-7; D remains unclear. Germline CDR1 reads SGHVS; CDR2 reads FNYEAQ. This CDR3 is built from 15 residues. Trimming took off 5 bases at V and 5 bases at J, with 19 bases between the two ends.

A few counts support this clonotype. V gene TRBV5-1 combines with J gene TRBJ2-7, with 10 bases aligning to TRBD2. The trim removed 3 bases at V and 1 base at J, leaving 7 bases unmatched. The germline V gene has CDR1 SGHRS and CDR2 YFSETQ. The length of the CDR3 is 16 residues. DNA for the CDR3: TGCGCCAGCAGCTATCCGGTAGCGGGAGGATCCTACGAGCAGTACTTC. Its protein is CASSYPVAGGSYEQYF.

This chain joins TRBV12-3 or TRBV12-4 and TRBJ1-5; tentatively, D is TRBD1 (5 bases). This CDR3 is built from 17 residues. With 3 bases removed from V and 0 bases from J, the gap between germline ends came to 15 bases. The CDR3 DNA sequence: TGTGCCAGCAGTTTTTCGGGGGTCGCCTTTAGCAATCAGCCCCAGCATTTT. Encoded protein: CASSFSGVAFSNQPQHF.

The chain uses TRBV6-5 and TRBJ2-2; D call uncertain. Trimming shortened V by 4 bases and J by 1 base, and 7 bases separated the two germline ends. CDR1 and CDR2 (germline): MNHEY, SVGAGI. This CDR3 is built from 14 residues. CDR3 region: CASSLSRNTGELFF. The CDR3 bases are TGTGCCAGCAGTTTGTCTAGGAACACCGGGGAGCTGTTTTTT.

This clonotype was seen a handful of times. The gene calls are TRBV6-6 and TRBJ2-1, with D possibly called TRBD1 or TRBD2 (6 bases each). Between the trimmed V and J ends, which lost 7 bases and 4 bases, there was a span of 11 bases. Germline CDR1 reads MNHNY; CDR2 reads SVGAGI (reference sequence). This CDR3 has 13 amino acids. The CDR3: CASNRGQYNEQFF. The CDR3 nucleotides read TGTGCCAGCAACCGGGGGCAGTACAATGAGCAGTTCTTC.

This clonotype occurred a few times. The rearrangement links TRBV2 to TRBJ2-7, with D perhaps matching TRBD2 (5 bases). This CDR3 is 14 amino acids long. The ends were cut back, 4 bases at V and 0 bases at J, with 10 bases in the middle. Germline CDR1 SNHLY, CDR2 FYNNEI. CDR3 loop: CASSGLSSSYEQYF. For the CDR3, the DNA is TGTGCCAGCAGTGGACTATCGAGCTCCTACGAGCAGTACTTC.

As concerns this clonotype: Germline is not matched at one junction end, which may reflect a read error. The V and J genes are TRBV28 and TRBJ1-4, with D unresolved. The CDR3 loop spans 17 amino acids. Germline V gene lookup returns CDR1 MDHEN and CDR2 SYDVKM. The CDR3 DNA sequence: TGTGCCAGCAGTCTCCCGGACCGCCTCTTCCCTAATGAAAATCTGTTTTTT. It codes for CASSLPDRLFPNENLFF.

This clonotype was counted ten times or more. The chain is built from TRBV28 and TRBJ1-5, with TRBD1 matching 9 bases. CDR1 and CDR2 from the germline V gene are MDHEN and SYDVKM. V gave up 6 bases and J gave up 1 base; unmatched junction bases: 4. This CDR3 is built from 15 residues. The DNA for the CDR3 is TGTGCCAGCAGGGGGACAGGGTGGAGCAATCAGCCCCAGCATTTT. As protein: CASRGTGWSNQPQHF.

As concerns this clonotype: A much more abundant neighbour one base away suggests this may be a read error. The rearrangement joins TRBV6-5 to TRBJ2-1, with D possibly being TRBD1 or TRBD2 (5 bases each). The CDR3 covers 14 residues. Deletions cut 0 bases from V and 8 bases from J, with 11 bases between. CDR1 and CDR2 from the germline V gene are MNHEY and SVGAGI. The CDR3 nucleotides are TGTGCCAGCAGTTACTCGTCCCGGGGCTATGAGCAGTTCTTC. It yields the protein CASSYSSRGYEQFF.

The chain couples TRBV13 to TRBJ2-7; no firm D call. The CDR3 is made up of 13 amino acids. CDR1 is PRHDT and CDR2 is FYEKMQ in the germline V gene (reference sequence). Between the trimmed V and J ends, which lost 5 bases and 3 bases, there was a span of 11 bases. The CDR3 reads CASSVGRHYEQYF. CDR3 sequence (DNA): TGTGCCAGCAGCGTCGGGCGACACTACGAGCAGTACTTC.

This chain joins TRBV9 and TRBJ2-7; D is unclear. CDR3 length equals 12 residues. CDR1 SGDLS and CDR2 YYNGEE come from the germline V gene. V was trimmed by 3 bases and J by 9 bases, leaving 13 bases between them. The CDR3 region is CASSAPGTRQYF. In DNA, the CDR3 is TGTGCCAGCAGCGCCCCAGGCACCCGGCAGTACTTC.

The chain employs TRBV7-9 and TRBJ1-2; tentative D call: TRBD1 (5 bases). CDR3 size: 14 residues. V lost 3 bases and J 5 bases, leaving 13 bases between the germline ends. Germline V lookup: CDR1 SEHNR, CDR2 FQNEAQ (reference sequence). CDR3 nucleotides: TGTGCCAGCAGCTTTCTCAGGGATAATTATGGCTACACCTTC. It translates to CASSFLRDNYGYTF.